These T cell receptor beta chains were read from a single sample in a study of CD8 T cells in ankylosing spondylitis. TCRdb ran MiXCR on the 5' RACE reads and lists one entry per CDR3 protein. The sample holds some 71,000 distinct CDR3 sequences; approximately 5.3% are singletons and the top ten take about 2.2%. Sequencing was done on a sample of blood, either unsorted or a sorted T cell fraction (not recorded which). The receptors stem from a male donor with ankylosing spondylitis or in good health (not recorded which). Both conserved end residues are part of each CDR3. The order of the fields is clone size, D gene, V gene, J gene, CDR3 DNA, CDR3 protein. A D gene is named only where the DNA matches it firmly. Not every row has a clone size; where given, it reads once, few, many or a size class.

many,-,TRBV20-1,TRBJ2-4,TGCAGTGCCGGAGAAGAGACAGCCAAAAACATTCAGTACTTC,CSAGEETAKNIQYF
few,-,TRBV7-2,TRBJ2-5,TGTGCCAGCAGCGCGACACGACAGACGCTCCAAGAGACCCAGTACTTC,CASSATRQTLQETQYF
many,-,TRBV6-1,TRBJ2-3,TGTGCCAGCAGCCACACAAGACCGGCCTACCCAGATACGCAGTATTTT,CASSHTRPAYPDTQYF
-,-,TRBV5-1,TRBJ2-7,TGCGCCAGCAGCTTCCAACAGGACTACGAGCAGTACTTC,CASSFQQDYEQYF
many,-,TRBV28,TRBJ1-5,TGTGCCAGCAGTAGGAGAGAAGGCTACCAGCCCCAGCATTTT,CASSRREGYQPQHF
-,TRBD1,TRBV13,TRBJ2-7,TGTGCCAGCAGCTTGGCCGGGACAGGGGGCCACGAGCAGTACTTC,CASSLAGTGGHEQYF
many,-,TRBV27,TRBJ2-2,TGTGCCAGCCAACTAGTAGAGGACACCGGGGAGCTGTTTTTT,CASQLVEDTGELFF
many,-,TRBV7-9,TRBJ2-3,TGTGCCAGCAGCATAAGACAGGCTAGCACAGATACGCAGTATTTT,CASSIRQASTDTQYF
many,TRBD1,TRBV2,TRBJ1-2,TGTGCCAGCCAGGGGGACAGCTATGGCTACACCTTC,CASQGDSYGYTF
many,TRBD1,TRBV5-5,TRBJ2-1,TGTGCCAGCAGCTCTACAGGGGGTTACAATGAGCAGTTCTTC,CASSSTGGYNEQFF